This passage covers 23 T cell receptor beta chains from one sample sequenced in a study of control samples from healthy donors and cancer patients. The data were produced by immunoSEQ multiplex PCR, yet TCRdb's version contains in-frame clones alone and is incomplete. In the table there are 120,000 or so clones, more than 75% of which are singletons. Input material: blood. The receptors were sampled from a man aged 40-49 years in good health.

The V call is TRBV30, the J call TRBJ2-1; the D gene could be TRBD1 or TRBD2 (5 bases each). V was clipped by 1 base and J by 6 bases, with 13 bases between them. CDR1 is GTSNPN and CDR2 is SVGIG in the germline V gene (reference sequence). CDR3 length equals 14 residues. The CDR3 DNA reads TGTGCCTGGAGTGGGTTTCCGGGGCCCAATGAGCAGTTCTTC. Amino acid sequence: CAWSGFPGPNEQFF.

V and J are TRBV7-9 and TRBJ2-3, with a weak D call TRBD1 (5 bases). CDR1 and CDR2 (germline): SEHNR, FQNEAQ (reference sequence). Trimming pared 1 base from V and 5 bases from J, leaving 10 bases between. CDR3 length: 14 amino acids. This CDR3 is CASSLGGPGDTQYF. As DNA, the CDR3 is TGTGCCAGCAGCTTAGGGGGCCCCGGAGATACGCAGTATTTT.

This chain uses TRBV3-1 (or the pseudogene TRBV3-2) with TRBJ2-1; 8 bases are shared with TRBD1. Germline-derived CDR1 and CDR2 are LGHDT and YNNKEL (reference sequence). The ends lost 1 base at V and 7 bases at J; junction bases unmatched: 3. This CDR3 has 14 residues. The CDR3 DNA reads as TGTGCCAGCAGCCAAGCAGGGGGCACGAATGAGCAGTTCTTC. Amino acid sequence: CASSQAGGTNEQFF.

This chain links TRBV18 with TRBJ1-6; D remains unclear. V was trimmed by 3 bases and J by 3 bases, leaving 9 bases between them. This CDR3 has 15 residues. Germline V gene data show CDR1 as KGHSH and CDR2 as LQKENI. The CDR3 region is CASSPDQDYNSPLHF. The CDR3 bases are TGTGCCAGCTCACCGGATCAGGACTATAATTCACCCCTCCACTTT.

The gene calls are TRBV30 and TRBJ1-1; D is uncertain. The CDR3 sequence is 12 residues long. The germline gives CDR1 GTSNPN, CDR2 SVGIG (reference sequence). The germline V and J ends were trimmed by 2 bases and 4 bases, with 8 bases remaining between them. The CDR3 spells CAWSRGSTEAFF. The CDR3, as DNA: TGTGCCTGGAGTCGAGGGAGCACTGAAGCTTTCTTT.

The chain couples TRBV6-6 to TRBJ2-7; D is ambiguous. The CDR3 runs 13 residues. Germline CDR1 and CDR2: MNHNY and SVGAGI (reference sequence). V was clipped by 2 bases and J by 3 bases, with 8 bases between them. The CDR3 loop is CASSYESNYEQYF. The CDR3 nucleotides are TGTGCCAGCAGTTACGAGTCTAACTACGAGCAGTACTTC.

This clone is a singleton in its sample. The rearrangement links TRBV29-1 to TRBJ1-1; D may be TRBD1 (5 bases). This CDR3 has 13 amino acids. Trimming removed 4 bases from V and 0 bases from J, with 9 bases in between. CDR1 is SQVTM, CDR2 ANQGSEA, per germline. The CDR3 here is CSVAGALNTEAFF. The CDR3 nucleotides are TGCAGCGTTGCTGGGGCCCTGAACACTGAAGCTTTCTTT. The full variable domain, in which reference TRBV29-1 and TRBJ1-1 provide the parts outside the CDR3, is SAVISQKPSRDICQRGTSLTIQCQVDSQVTMMFWYRQQPGQSLTLIATANQGSEATYESGFVIDKFPISRPNLTFSTLTVSNMSPEDSSIYLCSVAGALNTEAFFGQGTRLTVV.

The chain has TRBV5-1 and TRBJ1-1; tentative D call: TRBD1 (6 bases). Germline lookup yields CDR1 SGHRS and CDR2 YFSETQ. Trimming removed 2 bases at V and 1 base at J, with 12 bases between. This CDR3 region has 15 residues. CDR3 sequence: CASSLIGQTNTEAFF. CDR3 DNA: TGCGCCAGCAGCTTAATAGGACAGACGAACACTGAAGCTTTCTTT.

The CDR3 is CASSLGAYGYTF. Here the CDR3 DNA reads TGCGCCAGCAGCTTGGGGGCCTATGGCTACACCTTC. V gene TRBV5-1 combines with J gene TRBJ1-2; D gene uncertain. V lost 0 bases and J 4 bases, leaving 4 bases between the germline ends. Germline-derived CDR1 and CDR2 are SGHRS and YFSETQ. The length of the CDR3 is 12 residues.

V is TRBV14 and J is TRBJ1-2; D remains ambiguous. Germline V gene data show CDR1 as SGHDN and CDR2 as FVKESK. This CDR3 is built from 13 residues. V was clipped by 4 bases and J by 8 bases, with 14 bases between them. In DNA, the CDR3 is TGTGCCAGCAGCCCCGGGGAACACCGGGGCTACACCTTC. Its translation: CASSPGEHRGYTF.

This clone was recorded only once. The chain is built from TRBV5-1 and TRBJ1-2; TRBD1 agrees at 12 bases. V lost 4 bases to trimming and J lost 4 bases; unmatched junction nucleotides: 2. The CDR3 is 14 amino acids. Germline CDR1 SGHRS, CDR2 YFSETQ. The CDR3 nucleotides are TGCGCCAGCAGCCTGGGACAGGGGGCCTATGGCTACACCTTC. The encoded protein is CASSLGQGAYGYTF.

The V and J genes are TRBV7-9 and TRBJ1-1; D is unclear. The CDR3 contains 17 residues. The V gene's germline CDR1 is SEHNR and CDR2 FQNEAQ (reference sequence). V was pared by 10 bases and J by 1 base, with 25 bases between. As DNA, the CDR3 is TGTGCCAACGCCCCTCCCCCACCGCCCCGTGGGAACACTGAAGCTTTCTTT. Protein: CANAPPPPPRGNTEAFF.

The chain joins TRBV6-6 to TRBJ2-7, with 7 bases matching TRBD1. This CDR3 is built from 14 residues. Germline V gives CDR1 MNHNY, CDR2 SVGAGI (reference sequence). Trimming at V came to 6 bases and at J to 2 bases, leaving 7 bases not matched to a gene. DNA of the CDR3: TGTGCCAGCAGGATACCAGGGGGTGCCTACGAGCAGTACTTC. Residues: CASRIPGGAYEQYF.

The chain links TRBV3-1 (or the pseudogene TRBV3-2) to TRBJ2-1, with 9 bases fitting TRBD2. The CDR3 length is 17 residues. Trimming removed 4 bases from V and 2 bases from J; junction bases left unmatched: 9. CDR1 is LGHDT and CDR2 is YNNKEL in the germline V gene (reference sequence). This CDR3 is CASSLAGGPMTYNEQFF. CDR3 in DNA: TGTGCCAGCAGCCTCGCGGGGGGGCCTATGACCTACAATGAGCAGTTCTTC.

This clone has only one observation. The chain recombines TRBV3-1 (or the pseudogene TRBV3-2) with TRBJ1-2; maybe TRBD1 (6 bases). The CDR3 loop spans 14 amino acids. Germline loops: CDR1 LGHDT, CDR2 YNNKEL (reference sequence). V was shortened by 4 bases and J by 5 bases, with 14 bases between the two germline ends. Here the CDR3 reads CASSPNRDRYGYTF. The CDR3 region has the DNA TGTGCCAGCAGCCCGAACAGGGATCGGTATGGCTACACCTTC.

The CDR3 loop reads CASSLGGGLGDTF. Written as DNA, the CDR3 is TGTGCCAGCAGCTTGGGAGGGGGGCTTGGAGACACCTTC. The chain employs TRBV5-4 and TRBJ1-2; D possibly corresponds to TRBD1 (6 bases). There are 13 residues in the CDR3. V lost 0 bases to trimming and J lost 12 bases, with 15 bases between them. Germline V gene lookup returns CDR1 SGHNT and CDR2 YYREEE (reference sequence).

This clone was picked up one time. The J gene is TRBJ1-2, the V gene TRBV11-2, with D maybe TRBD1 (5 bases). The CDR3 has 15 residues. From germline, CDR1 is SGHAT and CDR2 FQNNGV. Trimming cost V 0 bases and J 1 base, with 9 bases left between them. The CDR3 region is CASSLEAGYNYGYTF. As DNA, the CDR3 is TGTGCCAGCAGCTTAGAGGCAGGGTATAACTATGGCTACACCTTC. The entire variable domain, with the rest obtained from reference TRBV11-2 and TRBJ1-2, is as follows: EAGVAQSPRYKIIEKRQSVAFWCNPISGHATLYWYQQILGQGPKLLIQFQNNGVVDDSQLPKDRFSAERLKGVDSTLKIQPAKLEDSAVYLCASSLEAGYNYGYTFGSGTRLTVV.

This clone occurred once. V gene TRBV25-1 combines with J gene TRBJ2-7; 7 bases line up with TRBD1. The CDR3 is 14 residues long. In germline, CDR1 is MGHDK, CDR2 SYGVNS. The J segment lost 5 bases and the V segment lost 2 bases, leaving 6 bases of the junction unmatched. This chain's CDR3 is CASSERNRGDEQYF. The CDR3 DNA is TGTGCCAGCAGTGAAAGGAACAGGGGTGACGAGCAGTACTTC.

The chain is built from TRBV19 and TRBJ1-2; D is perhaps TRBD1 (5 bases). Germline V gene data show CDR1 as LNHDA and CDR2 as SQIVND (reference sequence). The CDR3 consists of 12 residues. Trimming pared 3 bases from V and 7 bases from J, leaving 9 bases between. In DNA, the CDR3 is TGTGCCAGTAGTATTATAGGGGCTGGCTACACCTTC. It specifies CASSIIGAGYTF.

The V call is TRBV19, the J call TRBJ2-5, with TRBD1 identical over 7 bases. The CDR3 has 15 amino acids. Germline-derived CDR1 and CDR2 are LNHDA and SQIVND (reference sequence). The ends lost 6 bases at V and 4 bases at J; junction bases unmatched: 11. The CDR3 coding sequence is TGTGCCAGTAGCAAACTAAGGGGGCCTGGAGAGACCCAGTACTTC. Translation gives CASSKLRGPGETQYF. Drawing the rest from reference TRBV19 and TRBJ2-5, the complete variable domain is DGGITQSPKYLFRKEGQNVTLSCEQNLNHDAMYWYRQDPGQGLRLIYYSQIVNDFQKGDIAEGYSVSREKKESFPLTVTSAQKNPTAFYLCASSKLRGPGETQYFGPGTRLLVL.

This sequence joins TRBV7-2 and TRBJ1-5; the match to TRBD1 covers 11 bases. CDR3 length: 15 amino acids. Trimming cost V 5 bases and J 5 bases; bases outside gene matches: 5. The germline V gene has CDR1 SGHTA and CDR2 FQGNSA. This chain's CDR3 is CASSPWTGGHQPQHF. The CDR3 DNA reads TGTGCCAGCAGCCCCTGGACAGGGGGCCATCAGCCCCAGCATTTT.

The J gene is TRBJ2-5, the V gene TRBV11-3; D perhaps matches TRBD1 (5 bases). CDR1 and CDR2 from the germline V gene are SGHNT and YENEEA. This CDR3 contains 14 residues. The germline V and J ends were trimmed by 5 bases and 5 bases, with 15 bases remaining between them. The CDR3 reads CASSLRQGSETQYF. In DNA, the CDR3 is TGTGCCAGCAGCCTAAGGCAGGGAAGTGAGACCCAGTACTTC.

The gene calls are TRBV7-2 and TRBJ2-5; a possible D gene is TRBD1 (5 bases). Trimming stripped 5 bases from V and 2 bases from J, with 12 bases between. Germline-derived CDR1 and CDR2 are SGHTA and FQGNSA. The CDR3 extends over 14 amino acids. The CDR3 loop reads CASSPRNRQETQYF. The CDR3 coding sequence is TGTGCCAGCAGCCCACGGAACAGGCAAGAGACCCAGTACTTC.